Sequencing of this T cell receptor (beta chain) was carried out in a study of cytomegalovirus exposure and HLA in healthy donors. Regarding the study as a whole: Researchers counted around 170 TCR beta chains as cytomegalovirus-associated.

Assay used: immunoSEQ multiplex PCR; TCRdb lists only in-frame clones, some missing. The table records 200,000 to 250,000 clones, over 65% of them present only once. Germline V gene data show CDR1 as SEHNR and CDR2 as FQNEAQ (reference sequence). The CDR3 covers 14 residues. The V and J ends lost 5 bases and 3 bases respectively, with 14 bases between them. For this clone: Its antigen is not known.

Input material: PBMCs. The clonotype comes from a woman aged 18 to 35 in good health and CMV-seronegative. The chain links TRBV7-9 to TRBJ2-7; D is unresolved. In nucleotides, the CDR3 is TGTGCCAGCAGCCGGACCGAAGGGCGCTACGAGCAGTACTTC. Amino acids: CASSRTEGRYEQYF.